This T cell receptor (beta chain) was sequenced in a study of OX40 agonist ivuxolimab in advanced cancers. Study observations and caveats: Dosing at 0.1 to 3.0 mg/kg was accompanied by clonal expansion of CD4+ and CD8+ blood T cells by week 6.

V lost 8 bases and J 3 bases, leaving 11 bases between the germline ends. Germline V CDR1 and CDR2: MNHEY, SVGAGI. The length of the CDR3 is 13 residues. Points on this clone: What it binds is not known.

Measured with immunoSEQ multiplex PCR; TCRdb has only the in-frame clones, and not every one. The sample has around 57,000 clones, over 80% seen once; the top ten hold approximately 23%. The chain recombines TRBV6-5 with TRBJ2-1; weak D call: TRBD2 (5 bases). Specimen: CD4+ or CD8+ T cells sorted from blood, collected in a trial of the OX40 agonist ivuxolimab. This clonotype originated in an adult with an advanced solid tumor such as melanoma, head and neck, liver or kidney cancer. This chain's CDR3 is CASGHGGYNEQFF. The CDR3, as DNA: TGTGCCAGCGGCCATGGAGGCTACAATGAGCAGTTCTTC.